The 32 T cell receptor beta chains reported below all come from one sample, sequenced in a study of T cell changes during pregnancy in multiple sclerosis. Only in-frame clones appear in the TCRdb table, and some are missing; sequencing was by immunoSEQ multiplex PCR. The sample records about 38,000 clones, roughly 91% being singletons. The material sequenced was CD8+ T cells from peripheral blood mononuclear cells, taken in the third trimester of pregnancy. Receptor source: a female donor with multiple sclerosis, enrolled in a pregnancy study.

The V call is TRBV7-8, the J call TRBJ1-1, with D unclear. This CDR3 region has 17 residues. V was pared by 1 base and J by 7 bases, with 22 bases between. Germline V lookup: CDR1 SGHVS, CDR2 FQNEAQ. The CDR3 DNA sequence: TGTGCCAGCAGCTTAGAATCGCGGGGTTGGTCCTTAATTGAAGCTTTCTTT. Its protein product is CASSLESRGWSLIEAFF.

The J gene is TRBJ2-5, the V gene TRBV6-1, with TRBD2 matching over 11 bases. The CDR3 covers 13 residues. Germline V gene sequence: CDR1 MNHNS, CDR2 SASEGT. V lost 11 bases and J lost 1; bases outside the gene matches: 3. The CDR3 DNA follows: TGTGCCTCGGGACTAGCGGCCCAAGAGACCCAGTACTTC. Its protein product is CASGLAAQETQYF.

The rearrangement links TRBV29-1 to TRBJ1-2; D call uncertain. V lost 5 bases and J lost 0, with 7 bases in between. The CDR3 is made up of 12 amino acids. The germline V gene encodes CDR1 SQVTM and CDR2 ANQGSEA. The CDR3 here is CSVLDSNYGYTF. Written as DNA, the CDR3 is TGCAGCGTTCTTGACTCTAACTATGGCTACACCTTC.

The chain carries TRBV7-6 and TRBJ2-1, with TRBD2 matching over 16 bases. V gave up 5 bases and J gave up 10 bases; unmatched junction bases: 11. Germline assignment: CDR1 SGHVS and CDR2 FNYEAQ. This CDR3 has 17 amino acids. The CDR3 sequence: CASSPGTSGGERGEQFF. The CDR3 nucleotides read TGTGCCAGCAGCCCTGGGACTAGCGGGGGGGAAAGAGGGGAGCAGTTCTTC. Drawing the rest from reference TRBV7-6 and TRBJ2-1, the complete variable domain is GAGVSQSPRYKVTKRGQDVALRCDPISGHVSLYWYRQALGQGPEFLTYFNYEAQQDKSGLPNDRFSAERPEGSISTLTIQRTEQRDSAMYRCASSPGTSGGERGEQFFGPGTRLTVL.

The chain recombines TRBV28 with TRBJ2-7; 7 positions match TRBD2. Germline loops: CDR1 MDHEN, CDR2 SYDVKM. The CDR3 covers 14 residues. With 7 bases clipped from V and 4 bases from J, the junction kept 10 bases outside the gene matches. The CDR3 region has the DNA TGTGCCAGCAAATGGGAGGGCGCGGGGTACGAGCAGTACTTC. It translates to CASKWEGAGYEQYF.

This clone was seen once. The CDR3 sequence is CASSGWTPNYGYTF. Written as DNA, the CDR3 is TGTGCCAGTAGTGGGTGGACACCTAACTATGGCTACACCTTC. This sequence joins TRBV19 and TRBJ1-2; maybe TRBD1 (5 bases). Germline V gene lookup returns CDR1 LNHDA and CDR2 SQIVND (reference sequence). The CDR3 covers 14 residues. Trimming shortened V by 5 bases and J by 0 bases, and 10 bases separated the two germline ends. The full variable domain, completed using reference TRBV19 and TRBJ1-2, is DGGITQSPKYLFRKEGQNVTLSCEQNLNHDAMYWYRQDPGQGLRLIYYSQIVNDFQKGDIAEGYSVSREKKESFPLTVTSAQKNPTAFYLCASSGWTPNYGYTFGSGTRLTVV.

The gene calls are TRBV6-1 and TRBJ1-1; D ambiguous. The CDR3 runs to 13 residues. V was cut by 3 bases and J by 7 bases, with 12 bases left in between. Per the germline V gene, CDR1 is MNHNS and CDR2 is SASEGT. CDR3 region: CASSDGGFYEAFF. The CDR3 bases are TGTGCCAGCAGTGATGGAGGGTTCTATGAAGCTTTCTTT.

On this clone itself: The same CDR3 arises from other DNA sequences in this sample as well. This chain links TRBV6-1 with TRBJ2-3; 9 bases are a match to TRBD2. V trimming: 0 bases; J trimming: 4 bases; junction bases outside the gene matches: 2. Looked up from germline, CDR1 is MNHNS and CDR2 is SASEGT. The CDR3 extends over 15 amino acids. CDR3 sequence: CASSEATSGADTQYF. The DNA of the CDR3 is TGTGCCAGCAGTGAAGCGACTAGCGGCGCAGATACGCAGTATTTT.

This clone turned up a few times. V gene TRBV5-4 combines with J gene TRBJ1-6, with D unclear. Per the germline V gene, CDR1 is SGHNT and CDR2 is YYREEE (reference sequence). CDR3 length: 13 residues. The V and J ends lost 0 bases and 13 bases respectively, with 11 bases between them. The CDR3 DNA is TGTGCCAGCAGCTTGGGCGGGGATTGGCCCCTCCACTTT. Amino acids: CASSLGGDWPLHF.

This rearrangement joins TRBV4-1 to TRBJ2-7, with TRBD2 matching 11 bases. J lost 1 base, V lost 5 bases, and 7 bases had no gene match. The length of the CDR3 is 16 residues. CDR1 and CDR2 from the germline V gene are MGHRA and YSYEKL. CDR3 region: CASSFLASGGSYEQYF. The CDR3 nucleotides are TGCGCCAGCAGCTTTCTCGCTAGCGGGGGGTCCTACGAGCAGTACTTC.

This chain links TRBV7-9 with TRBJ2-5, with D possibly being TRBD2 (7 bases). V dropped 5 bases and J dropped 5 bases, with 15 bases sitting between them. The V gene's germline CDR1 is SEHNR and CDR2 FQNEAQ (reference sequence). CDR3 size: 14 residues. The CDR3 protein is CASSQGGGLETQYF. CDR3 nucleotide sequence: TGTGCCAGCAGCCAAGGCGGGGGCTTGGAGACCCAGTACTTC.

The V call is TRBV7-9, the J call TRBJ2-7, with D possibly being TRBD2 (5 bases). Trimming cost V 5 bases and J 5 bases, with 16 bases left between them. The CDR3 length is 14 residues. Germline values: CDR1 SEHNR, CDR2 FQNEAQ (reference sequence). The CDR3 sequence is CASSPPRVADEQYF. CDR3 DNA sequence: TGTGCCAGCAGCCCCCCGCGGGTCGCCGACGAGCAGTACTTC.

This chain uses TRBV19 with TRBJ1-6; 8 bases line up with TRBD1. J gave up 7 bases and V 7 bases, and 9 bases lay outside the gene matches. The CDR3 is made up of 15 amino acids. The germline V gene has CDR1 LNHDA and CDR2 SQIVND (reference sequence). CDR3 sequence reads: CASKTGAIQNSPLHF. The CDR3 bases are TGTGCCAGTAAGACAGGGGCAATACAAAATTCACCCCTCCACTTT.

The J gene is TRBJ1-2, the V gene TRBV25-1; possibly TRBD1 for D (5 bases). V dropped 7 bases and J dropped 8 bases, with 14 bases sitting between them. The CDR3 is 12 residues long. Germline V CDR1 and CDR2: MGHDK, SYGVNS. For the CDR3, the DNA is TGTGCCAGCAAGAAAGGGGTAGGGGGCTACACCTTC. This gives the protein CASKKGVGGYTF.

The CDR3 bases are TGTGCCAGCAGCTCCTCAGGGGACACTAACTATGGCTACACCTTC. This translates into CASSSSGDTNYGYTF. The V call is TRBV7-3, the J call TRBJ1-2, with TRBD1 as a possible D gene (6 bases). CDR3 length equals 15 residues. Deletions cut 4 bases from V and 0 bases from J, with 12 bases between. CDR1 SGHTA and CDR2 FQGTGA come from the germline V gene.

This sequence joins TRBV7-6 and TRBJ2-7; tentatively, D is TRBD1 (6 bases). Germline V gene lookup returns CDR1 SGHVS and CDR2 FNYEAQ. CDR3 length equals 16 residues. The V end was cut by 5 bases, the J end by 1 base, with 18 bases between. CDR3 residues: CASSEQRGHASYEQYF. Here the CDR3 DNA reads TGTGCCAGCAGCGAGCAGAGGGGACACGCATCCTACGAGCAGTACTTC.

The chain is built from TRBV7-3 and TRBJ2-3; a weak D match, TRBD1 (5 bases). This CDR3 is built from 16 residues. Germline CDR1 and CDR2: SGHTA and FQGTGA. Trimming removed 1 base at V and 1 base at J, with 12 bases between. CDR3 protein: CASSLMGQRGTDTQYF. The CDR3 bases are TGTGCCAGCAGCTTAATGGGGCAGCGAGGCACAGATACGCAGTATTTT.

This chain uses TRBV5-6 with TRBJ1-1, with D tentatively TRBD1 (5 bases). There are 14 residues in the CDR3. CDR1 and CDR2 from the germline V gene are SGHDT and YYEEEE. V lost 4 bases and J lost 3, with 13 bases in between. The CDR3 bases are TGTGCCAGCAGCCTAGAGACAGCGCACACTGAAGCTTTCTTT. Its translation is CASSLETAHTEAFF.

The chain joins TRBV19 to TRBJ1-2; D is uncertain. The germline V gene encodes CDR1 LNHDA and CDR2 SQIVND (reference sequence). This CDR3 has 13 residues. The V end lost 4 bases, the J end lost 4 bases, and 10 bases lay between the germline ends. The CDR3 region has the DNA TGTGCCAGTAGTAGAGGGTCAGCCTATGGCTACACCTTC. Its protein is CASSRGSAYGYTF.

The chain combines TRBV19 with TRBJ2-7; D unresolved. V shed 4 bases and J shed 2 bases, with 12 bases lying between them. This CDR3 has 14 amino acids. Germline-derived CDR1 and CDR2 are LNHDA and SQIVND (reference sequence). The CDR3 here is CASSRPGITYEQYF. The CDR3 bases are TGTGCCAGTAGTAGACCGGGTATAACCTACGAGCAGTACTTC.

The V call is TRBV5-1, the J call TRBJ2-5; 7 bases are shared with TRBD1. The CDR3 is made up of 15 amino acids. V trimming: 4 bases; J trimming: 5 bases; junction bases outside the gene matches: 11. In germline, CDR1 is SGHRS, CDR2 YFSETQ. The CDR3 reads CASSTNRGLGETQYF. The CDR3 DNA reads TGCGCCAGCAGCACCAACAGGGGCCTGGGGGAGACCCAGTACTTC.

The chain joins TRBV19 to TRBJ1-5, with TRBD1 matching over 7 bases. The CDR3 covers 16 residues. V gave up 2 bases and J gave up 0 bases; unmatched junction bases: 4. Germline V lookup: CDR1 LNHDA, CDR2 SQIVND (reference sequence). CDR3 DNA sequence: TGTGCCAGTAGTATAAGGGACAGCTATAGCAATCAGCCCCAGCATTTT. Its protein product is CASSIRDSYSNQPQHF. Combining the CDR3 with reference TRBV19 and TRBJ1-5 gives the whole variable domain DGGITQSPKYLFRKEGQNVTLSCEQNLNHDAMYWYRQDPGQGLRLIYYSQIVNDFQKGDIAEGYSVSREKKESFPLTVTSAQKNPTAFYLCASSIRDSYSNQPQHFGDGTRLSIL.

The V call is TRBV6-1, the J call TRBJ2-5, with a tentative D call TRBD2 (6 bases). Trimming removed 6 bases at V and 5 bases at J, with 19 bases between. The CDR3 is 15 amino acids. Germline V gives CDR1 MNHNS, CDR2 SASEGT. The CDR3 is CASSRPIEGRETQYF. The CDR3 DNA reads TGTGCCAGCAGCCGTCCAATAGAGGGGAGGGAGACCCAGTACTTC.

The chain joins TRBV9 to TRBJ1-2; D is perhaps TRBD1 (5 bases). The germline V gene has CDR1 SGDLS and CDR2 YYNGEE. V was shortened by 4 bases and J by 10 bases, with 17 bases between the two germline ends. There are 13 residues in the CDR3. The CDR3 DNA follows: TGTGCCAGCAGCCTTCCGGGGGTTAGGGACTACACCTTC. This sequence encodes CASSLPGVRDYTF.

The chain uses TRBV19 and TRBJ1-1; D not certain. The ends were cut back, 9 bases at V and 0 bases at J, with 17 bases in the middle. The CDR3 covers 15 residues. Germline lookup yields CDR1 LNHDA and CDR2 SQIVND (reference sequence). The CDR3 loop is CASSIGEELNTEAFF. The CDR3 DNA reads as TGTGCCAGCAGCATTGGTGAGGAATTGAACACTGAAGCTTTCTTT. The complete variable domain, with remaining parts taken from reference TRBV19 and TRBJ1-1, reads DGGITQSPKYLFRKEGQNVTLSCEQNLNHDAMYWYRQDPGQGLRLIYYSQIVNDFQKGDIAEGYSVSREKKESFPLTVTSAQKNPTAFYLCASSIGEELNTEAFFGQGTRLTVV.

The chain uses TRBV2 and TRBJ2-7; 11 nucleotides align to TRBD1. This CDR3 comprises 14 residues. Germline loops: CDR1 SNHLY, CDR2 FYNNEI. V was clipped by 5 bases and J by 4 bases; unmatched bases: 4. CDR3 residues: CASSRTGGGYEQYF. The CDR3 DNA is TGTGCCAGCAGTCGGACAGGGGGCGGGTACGAGCAGTACTTC.

The rearrangement uses TRBV2 and TRBJ1-2; 8 nucleotides line up with TRBD1. The CDR3 covers 12 residues. CDR1 is SNHLY and CDR2 is FYNNEI in the germline V gene. V shed 8 bases, J shed 7 bases, and the junction held 6 bases outside the gene matches. The CDR3 DNA follows: TGTGCCAGCCTCACCGGGACAGGTGGCTACACCTTC. Protein: CASLTGTGGYTF. Full variable domain (missing parts from reference TRBV2 and TRBJ1-2): EPEVTQTPSHQVTQMGQEVILRCVPISNHLYFYWYRQILGQKVEFLVSFYNNEISEKSEIFDDQFSVERPDGSNFTLKIRSTKLEDSAMYFCASLTGTGGYTFGSGTRLTVV.

J is TRBJ2-2 and V is TRBV4-1; 9 positions match TRBD1. Germline CDR1 and CDR2: MGHRA and YSYEKL. CDR3 length equals 15 residues. Trimming took 4 bases from V and 7 from J; bases not matched to a gene: 7. Written as DNA, the CDR3 is TGCGCCAGCAGCCCCGGGACAGGGCTCGTCGGGGAGCTGTTTTTT. Translated, it gives CASSPGTGLVGELFF.

V and J are TRBV11-2 and TRBJ2-7, with 7 positions matching TRBD1. The CDR3 covers 14 residues. Germline-derived CDR1 and CDR2 are SGHAT and FQNNGV. J was trimmed by 7 bases and V by 0 bases; bases with no gene match: 6. CDR3 loop: CASSLDQGVREQYF. The CDR3 coding sequence is TGTGCCAGCAGCTTAGATCAGGGGGTGAGGGAGCAGTACTTC.

Only one count was recorded for this clone. The rearrangement links TRBV5-1 to TRBJ1-2; unclear D gene. Trimming cost V 4 bases and J 2 bases, with 9 bases left between them. CDR1 is SGHRS and CDR2 is YFSETQ in the germline V gene. This CDR3 has 13 residues. The CDR3 DNA follows: TGCGCCAGCAGCGCGCGAATAAACTATGGCTACACCTTC. Encoded protein: CASSARINYGYTF.

The chain employs TRBV30 and TRBJ1-1; the D is unclear. V lost 5 bases and J 2 bases, leaving 6 bases between the germline ends. This CDR3 spans 11 amino acids. Germline lookup yields CDR1 GTSNPN and CDR2 SVGIG (reference sequence). In nucleotides, the CDR3 is TGTGCCTGGGCCACTAACACTGAAGCTTTCTTT. Translating gives CAWATNTEAFF.

J is TRBJ2-5 and V is TRBV4-3; D is perhaps TRBD1 (6 bases). Deletions cut 3 bases from V and 1 base from J, with 12 bases between. The germline gives CDR1 LGHNA, CDR2 YSLEER. The CDR3 covers 15 residues. The CDR3 DNA sequence: TGCGCCAGCAGCCACCTTACAGGGACCCAAGAGACCCAGTACTTC. This encodes CASSHLTGTQETQYF.